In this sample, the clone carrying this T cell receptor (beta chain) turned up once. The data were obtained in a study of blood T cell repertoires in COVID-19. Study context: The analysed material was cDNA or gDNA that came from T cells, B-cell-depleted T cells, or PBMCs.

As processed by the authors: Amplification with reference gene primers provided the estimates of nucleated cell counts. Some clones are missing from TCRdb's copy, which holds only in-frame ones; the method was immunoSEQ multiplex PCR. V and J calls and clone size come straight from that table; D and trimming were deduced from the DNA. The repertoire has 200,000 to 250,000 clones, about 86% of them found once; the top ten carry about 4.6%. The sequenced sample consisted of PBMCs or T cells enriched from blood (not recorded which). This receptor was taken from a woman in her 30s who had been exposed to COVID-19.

This CDR3 is CASRTSLIDEQYF. The CDR3 DNA is TGTGCCAGCAGGACAAGCCTTATCGACGAGCAGTACTTC. The chain combines TRBV6-5 with TRBJ2-7; no clear D gene. The V gene's germline CDR1 is MNHEY and CDR2 SVGAGI. This CDR3 has 13 amino acids. Trimming stripped 6 bases from V and 5 bases from J, with 14 bases between.